This T cell receptor beta chain was captured by sequencing in a study of regulatory T cells in long-lasting Graves disease. Time point denoted: newly diagnosed GD, antithyroid drugs for less than 3 months. Construction of the TCR library relied on RNA isolated from PBMCs. This clonotype was detected ten times or more. The germline V gene encodes CDR1 KGHSH and CDR2 LQKENI. With 5 bases removed from V and 5 bases from J, the gap between germline ends came to 13 bases. The CDR3 runs 13 residues. Library construction for TCR beta used iRepertoire HTBI primers and Arm-PCR of CDR3 regions. TCRdb reanalysed the multiplex PCR reads using MiXCR and keeps one entry per CDR3 protein. In the table there are 400,000 to 500,000 distinct CDR3 sequences, around 16% of which are singletons. The same sample was also used in a study of T cells in Graves' hyperthyroidism and ophthalmopathy. That source adds: It was a median about 6 months before onset that the model predicted ophthalmopathy.

The clonotype originates from a woman aged 40 to 50 with Graves disease. The chain links TRBV18 to TRBJ2-7, with D possibly matching TRBD1 (6 bases). The specimen comprised peripheral blood mononuclear cells (PBMCs), sampled at new diagnosis, from a patient treated with antithyroid drugs. The DNA of the CDR3 is TGTGCCAGCTCAACGAACCGGGACAACGAGCAGTACTTC. Amino acids: CASSTNRDNEQYF.